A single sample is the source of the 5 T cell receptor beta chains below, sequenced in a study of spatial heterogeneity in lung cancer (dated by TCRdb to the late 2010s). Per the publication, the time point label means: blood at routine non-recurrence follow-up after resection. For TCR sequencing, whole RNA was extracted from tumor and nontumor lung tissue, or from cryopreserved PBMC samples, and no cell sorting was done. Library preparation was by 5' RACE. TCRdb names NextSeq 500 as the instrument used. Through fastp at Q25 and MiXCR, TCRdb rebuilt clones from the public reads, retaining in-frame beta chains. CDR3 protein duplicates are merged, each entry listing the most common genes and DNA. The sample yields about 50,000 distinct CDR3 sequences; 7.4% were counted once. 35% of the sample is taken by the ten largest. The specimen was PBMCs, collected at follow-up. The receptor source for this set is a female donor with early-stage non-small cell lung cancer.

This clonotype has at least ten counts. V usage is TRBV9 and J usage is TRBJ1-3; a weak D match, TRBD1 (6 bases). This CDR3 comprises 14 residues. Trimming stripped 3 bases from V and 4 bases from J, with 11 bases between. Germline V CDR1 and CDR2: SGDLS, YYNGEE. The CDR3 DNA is TGTGCCAGCAGCGGATACAGGGAGGGAAACACCATATATTTT. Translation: CASSGYREGNTIYF.

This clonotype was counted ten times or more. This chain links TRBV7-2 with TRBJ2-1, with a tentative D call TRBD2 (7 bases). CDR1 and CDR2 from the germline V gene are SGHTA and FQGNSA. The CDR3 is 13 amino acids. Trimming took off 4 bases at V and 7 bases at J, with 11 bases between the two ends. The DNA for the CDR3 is TGTGCCAGCAGCTCGGGGGGCTGGAATGAGCAGTTCTTC. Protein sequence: CASSSGGWNEQFF.

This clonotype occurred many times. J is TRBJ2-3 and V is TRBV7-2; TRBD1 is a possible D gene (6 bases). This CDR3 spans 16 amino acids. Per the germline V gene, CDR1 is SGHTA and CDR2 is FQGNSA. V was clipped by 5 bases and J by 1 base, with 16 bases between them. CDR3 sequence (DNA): TGTGCCAGCAGCCTACAGATCAGGGGCGGCACAGATACGCAGTATTTT. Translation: CASSLQIRGGTDTQYF.

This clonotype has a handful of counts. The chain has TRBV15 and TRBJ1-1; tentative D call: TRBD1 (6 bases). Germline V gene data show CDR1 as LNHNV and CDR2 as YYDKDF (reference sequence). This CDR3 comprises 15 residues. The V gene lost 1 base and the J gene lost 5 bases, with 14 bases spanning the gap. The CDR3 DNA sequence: TGTGCCACCAGCAGAGTTTTCACAGGGAAAACTGAAGCTTTCTTT. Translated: CATSRVFTGKTEAFF. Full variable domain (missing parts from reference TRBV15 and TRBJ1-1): DAMVIQNPRYQVTQFGKPVTLSCSQTLNHNVMYWYQQKSSQAPKLLFHYYDKDFNNEADTPDNFQSRRPNTSFCFLDIRSPGLGDTAMYLCATSRVFTGKTEAFFGQGTRLTVV.

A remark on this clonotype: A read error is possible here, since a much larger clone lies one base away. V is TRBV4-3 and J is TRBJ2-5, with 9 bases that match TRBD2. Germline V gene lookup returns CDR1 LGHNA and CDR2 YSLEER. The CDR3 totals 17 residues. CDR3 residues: CAGSQEPSGVLKETQYF. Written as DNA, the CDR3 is TGCGCCGGCAGCCAAGAACCTAGCGGGGTTCTAAAAGAGACCCAGTACTTC.